This T cell receptor beta chain stems from a study of blood T cell repertoires in COVID-19 (dated by TCRdb to the early 2020s). Study-level background: The collaborator samples originated in the United States, Italy and Spain and spanned the acute and convalescent phases of COVID-19. The material from the prospective study consisted of cDNA or gDNA derived from T cells, B-cell-depleted T cells, or PBMCs. Deeply sampled blood TCRbeta repertoires from subjects exposed to, actively infected with, or recovered from COVID-19 were included in the dataset. A freely available public database, intended as a resource for researchers studying the immune response to SARS-CoV-2, is where the repertoires were released. Samples came from the ongoing ImmuneRACE study (first 160 participants) plus 1,254 subjects from 6 global collaborators. Sample metadata almost always included a de-identified subject ID, COVID-19 status, age in years and sex. Where available, HLA class I and class II types were taken from metadata supplied by the sample provider and were not determined by assay-based typing. Results the study describes overall, beyond this receptor: The quantity of clinical and demographic metadata differed by source and by participant and was supplied without curation.

A second Seattle source provided samples from volunteer blood donors who had recovered from COVID-19. Collaborating institutions collected whole blood in K2EDTA tubes following their own protocols. For TCRbeta analysis, collaborators shipped samples as frozen whole blood, isolated PBMCs, or DNA extracted from either of those sample types. The CDR3 numbers 13 residues from cysteine through phenylalanine. Only the CDR3 DNA is retained, 39 bases long and in frame from the first base. V loses 4 bases of germline sequence and J loses 2 bases, and the interval between the two ends is 9 bases. CDR1 is given as SNHLY and CDR2 as FYNNEI, both from the germline V gene. Of note for this clone: No antigen is known for it. Base qualities are not at hand, and no much larger clone is one base apart.

TCRbeta CDR3 regions were amplified from genomic DNA using the immunoSEQ Assay, a bias-controlled multiplex PCR. Processing in the source paper ran as follows. The number of nucleated cells in each sample was estimated by amplification of reference gene primers within the assay. To quantify the absolute abundance of each unique TCRbeta CDR3 rearrangement, sequence reads were collapsed and filtered. For each sample, productive Simpson clonality was calculated as the square root of Simpson's diversity index over productive rearrangements. Drawn from immuneACCESS, this table holds only the in-frame rearrangements with V and J called that TCRdb kept. Clones are partly lost; checked studies trace under half to an unresolved V gene and leave the rest unexplained. D and trimming were read from the DNA, whereas the V and J calls and clone size are those reported in that table. The sample has a few hundred thousand clones on record, about 87% of them singletons. Roughly 4% of the sample goes to the ten largest clones.

Rearrangement joined TRBV2 to TRBJ2-7; TRBD2 is perhaps the D gene, given 5 matching bases. The specimen sequenced was peripheral blood. The source of this sequence is a man between 60 and 75 years old who had recovered from COVID-19. The CDR3 has the sequence CASSAGFPYEQYF. In nucleotides, the sequence is TGTGCCAGCAGTGCGGGGTTCCCCTACGAGCAGTACTTC.